This T cell receptor beta chain was retrieved from a study of CD8+ T cells in alopecia areata. V was trimmed by 0 bases and J by 6 bases, leaving 15 bases between them. The length of the CDR3 is 16 residues. CDR1 LGHNA and CDR2 YSLEER come from the germline V gene. The treatment: oral pan-JAK inhibitor, 5-10 mg twice daily. After isolation, RNA underwent reverse transcription to generate cDNA as the sequencing template. The assay was immunoSEQ multiplex PCR, and TCRdb's table has in-frame clones only and misses some. The profile shows about 180,000 clones, approximately 55% of them singletons. This clone was counted only a few times.

The origin of this receptor is a human donor with alopecia areata. This rearrangement joins TRBV4-3 to TRBJ1-5; D is unclear. The specimen comprised CD8+ T cells sorted from blood, sampled at week 24, from a patient treated with tofacitinib. CDR3: CASSQEEFGVGQPQHF. The CDR3 bases are TGCGCCAGCAGCCAAGAGGAGTTCGGAGTGGGTCAGCCCCAGCATTTT.